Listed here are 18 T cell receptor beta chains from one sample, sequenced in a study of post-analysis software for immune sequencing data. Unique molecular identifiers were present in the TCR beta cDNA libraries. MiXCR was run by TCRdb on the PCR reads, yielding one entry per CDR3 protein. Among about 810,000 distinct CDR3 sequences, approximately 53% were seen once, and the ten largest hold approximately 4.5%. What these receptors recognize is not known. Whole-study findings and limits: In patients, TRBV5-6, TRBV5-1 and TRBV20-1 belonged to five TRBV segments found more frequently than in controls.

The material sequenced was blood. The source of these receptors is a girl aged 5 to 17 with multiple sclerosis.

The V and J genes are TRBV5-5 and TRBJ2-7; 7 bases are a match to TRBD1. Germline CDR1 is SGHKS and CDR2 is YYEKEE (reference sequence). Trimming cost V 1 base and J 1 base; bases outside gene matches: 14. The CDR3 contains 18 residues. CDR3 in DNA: TGTGCCAGCAGCTTGAATCTTCGCCAGGGGGTAGGTTCCTACGAGCAGTACTTC. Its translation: CASSLNLRQGVGSYEQYF.

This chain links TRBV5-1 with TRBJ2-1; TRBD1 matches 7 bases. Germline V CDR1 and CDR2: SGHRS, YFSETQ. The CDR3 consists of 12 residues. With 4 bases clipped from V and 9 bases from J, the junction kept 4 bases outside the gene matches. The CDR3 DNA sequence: TGCGCCAGCAGCCCGGGACAGATTGAGCAGTTCTTC. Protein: CASSPGQIEQFF. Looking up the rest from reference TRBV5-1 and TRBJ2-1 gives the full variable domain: KAGVTQTPRYLIKTRGQQVTLSCSPISGHRSVSWYQQTPGQGLQFLFEYFSETQRNKGNFPGRFSGRQFSNSRSEMNVSTLELGDSALYLCASSPGQIEQFFGPGTRLTVL.

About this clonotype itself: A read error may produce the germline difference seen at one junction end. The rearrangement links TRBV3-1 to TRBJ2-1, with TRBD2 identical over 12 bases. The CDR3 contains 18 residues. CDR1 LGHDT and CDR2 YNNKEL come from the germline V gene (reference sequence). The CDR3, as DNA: TGTGCCAGCAGCCCAAGAGGGTCTAGCGGGGGGGCCTATAATGAGCAGTTCTTC. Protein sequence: CASSPRGSSGGAYNEQFF.

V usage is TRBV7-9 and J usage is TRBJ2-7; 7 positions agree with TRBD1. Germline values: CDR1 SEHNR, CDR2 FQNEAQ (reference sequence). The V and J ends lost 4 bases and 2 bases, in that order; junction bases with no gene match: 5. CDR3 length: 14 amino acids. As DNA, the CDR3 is TGTGCCAGCAGCTCGACAGGGCTTCCCTACGAGCAGTACTTC. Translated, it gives CASSSTGLPYEQYF.

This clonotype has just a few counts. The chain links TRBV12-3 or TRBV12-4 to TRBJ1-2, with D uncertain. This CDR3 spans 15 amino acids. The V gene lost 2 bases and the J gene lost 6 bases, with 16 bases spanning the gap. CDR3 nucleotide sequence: TGTGCCAGCAGTTTACAGTTGAGGTTCTTCAATGGCTACACCTTC. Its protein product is CASSLQLRFFNGYTF.

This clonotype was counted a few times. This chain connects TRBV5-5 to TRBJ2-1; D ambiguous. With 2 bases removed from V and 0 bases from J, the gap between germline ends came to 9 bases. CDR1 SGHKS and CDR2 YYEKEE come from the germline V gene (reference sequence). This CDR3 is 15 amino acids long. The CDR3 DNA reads TGTGCCAGCAGCTTCTGGCGGAGCTCCTACAATGAGCAGTTCTTC. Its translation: CASSFWRSSYNEQFF. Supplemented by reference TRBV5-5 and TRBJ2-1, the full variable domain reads DAGVTQSPTHLIKTRGQQVTLRCSPISGHKSVSWYQQVLGQGPQFIFQYYEKEERGRGNFPDRFSARQFPNYSSELNVNALLLGDSALYLCASSFWRSSYNEQFFGPGTRLTVL.

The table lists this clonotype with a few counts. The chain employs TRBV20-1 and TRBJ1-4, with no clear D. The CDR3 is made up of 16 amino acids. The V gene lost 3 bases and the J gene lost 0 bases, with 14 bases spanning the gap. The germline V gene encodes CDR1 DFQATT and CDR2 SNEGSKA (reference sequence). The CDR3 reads CSARGIGSSTNEKLFF. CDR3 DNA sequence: TGCAGTGCTAGGGGTATCGGGTCCTCAACTAATGAAAAACTGTTTTTT.

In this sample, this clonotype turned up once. The CDR3 sequence is CASSSLGGNEQYF. CDR3 nucleotides: TGTGCCAGCAGTTCTCTCGGAGGAAATGAGCAGTACTTC. The chain employs TRBV2 and TRBJ2-5; D perhaps matches TRBD2 (5 bases). The CDR3 runs 13 residues. The V end was cut by 5 bases, the J end by 11 bases, with 18 bases between. Per the germline V gene, CDR1 is SNHLY and CDR2 is FYNNEI.

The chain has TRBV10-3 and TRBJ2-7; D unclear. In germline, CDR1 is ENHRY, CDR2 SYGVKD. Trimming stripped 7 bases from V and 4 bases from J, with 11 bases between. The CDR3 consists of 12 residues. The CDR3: CAIKTLTYEQYF. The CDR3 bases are TGTGCCATCAAAACACTTACTTACGAGCAGTACTTC.

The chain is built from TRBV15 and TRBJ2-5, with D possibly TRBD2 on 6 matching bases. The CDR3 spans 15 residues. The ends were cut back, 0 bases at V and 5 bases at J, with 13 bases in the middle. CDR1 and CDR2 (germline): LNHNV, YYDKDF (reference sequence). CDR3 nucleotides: TGTGCCACCAGCAGAGATAAGGGAGGCTTGGAGACCCAGTACTTC. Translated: CATSRDKGGLETQYF. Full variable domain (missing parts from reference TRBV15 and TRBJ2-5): DAMVIQNPRYQVTQFGKPVTLSCSQTLNHNVMYWYQQKSSQAPKLLFHYYDKDFNNEADTPDNFQSRRPNTSFCFLDIRSPGLGDTAMYLCATSRDKGGLETQYFGPGTRLLVL.

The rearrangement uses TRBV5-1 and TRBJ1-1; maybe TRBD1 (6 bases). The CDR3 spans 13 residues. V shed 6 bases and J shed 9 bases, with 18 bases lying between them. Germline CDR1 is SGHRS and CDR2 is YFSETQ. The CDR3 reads CASIQDSGTKAFF. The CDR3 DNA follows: TGCGCCAGCATCCAAGATTCCGGGACAAAAGCTTTCTTT.

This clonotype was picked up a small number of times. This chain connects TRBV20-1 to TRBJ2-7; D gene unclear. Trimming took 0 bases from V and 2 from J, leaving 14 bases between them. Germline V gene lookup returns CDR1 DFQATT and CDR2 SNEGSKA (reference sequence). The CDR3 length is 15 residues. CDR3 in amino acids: CSARDRVAPTYEQYF. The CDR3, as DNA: TGCAGTGCTAGAGATAGGGTGGCCCCGACCTACGAGCAGTACTTC.

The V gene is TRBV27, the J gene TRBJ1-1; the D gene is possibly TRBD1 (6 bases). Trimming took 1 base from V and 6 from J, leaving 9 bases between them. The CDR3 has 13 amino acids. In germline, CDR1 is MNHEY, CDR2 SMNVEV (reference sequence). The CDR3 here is CASSLFGQPEAFF. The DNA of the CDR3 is TGTGCCAGCAGTTTATTCGGACAGCCTGAAGCTTTCTTT.

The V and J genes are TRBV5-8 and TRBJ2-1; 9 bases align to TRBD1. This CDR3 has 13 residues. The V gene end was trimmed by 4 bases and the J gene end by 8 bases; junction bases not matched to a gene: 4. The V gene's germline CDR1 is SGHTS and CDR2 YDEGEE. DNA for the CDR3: TGTGCCAGCAGCCTTTACAGGGGGCATGAGCAGTTCTTC. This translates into CASSLYRGHEQFF.

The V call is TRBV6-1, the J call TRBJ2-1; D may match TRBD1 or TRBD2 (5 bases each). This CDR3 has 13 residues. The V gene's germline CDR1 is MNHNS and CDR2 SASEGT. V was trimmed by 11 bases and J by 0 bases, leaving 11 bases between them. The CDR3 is CAGKGSSYNEQFF. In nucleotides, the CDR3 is TGTGCCGGTAAGGGGAGCTCCTACAATGAGCAGTTCTTC.

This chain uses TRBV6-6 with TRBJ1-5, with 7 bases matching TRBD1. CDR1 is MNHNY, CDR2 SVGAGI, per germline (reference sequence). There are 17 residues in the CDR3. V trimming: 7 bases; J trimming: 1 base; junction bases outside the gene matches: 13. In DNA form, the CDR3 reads TGTGCCAGCACCTACTACGACCCAGGGGGGAGCAATCAGCCCCAGCATTTT. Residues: CASTYYDPGGSNQPQHF.

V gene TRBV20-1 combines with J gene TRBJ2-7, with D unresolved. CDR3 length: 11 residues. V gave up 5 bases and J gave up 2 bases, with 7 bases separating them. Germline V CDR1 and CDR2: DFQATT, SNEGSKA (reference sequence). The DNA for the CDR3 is TGCAGTGCTCTCTCGACCTACGAGCAGTACTTC. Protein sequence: CSALSTYEQYF.

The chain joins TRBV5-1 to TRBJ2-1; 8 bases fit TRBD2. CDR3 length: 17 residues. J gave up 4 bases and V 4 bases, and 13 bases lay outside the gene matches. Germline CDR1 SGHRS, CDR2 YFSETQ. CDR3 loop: CASSPTSGGPLYNEQFF. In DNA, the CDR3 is TGCGCCAGCAGCCCCACTAGCGGAGGTCCCCTTTACAATGAGCAGTTCTTC.